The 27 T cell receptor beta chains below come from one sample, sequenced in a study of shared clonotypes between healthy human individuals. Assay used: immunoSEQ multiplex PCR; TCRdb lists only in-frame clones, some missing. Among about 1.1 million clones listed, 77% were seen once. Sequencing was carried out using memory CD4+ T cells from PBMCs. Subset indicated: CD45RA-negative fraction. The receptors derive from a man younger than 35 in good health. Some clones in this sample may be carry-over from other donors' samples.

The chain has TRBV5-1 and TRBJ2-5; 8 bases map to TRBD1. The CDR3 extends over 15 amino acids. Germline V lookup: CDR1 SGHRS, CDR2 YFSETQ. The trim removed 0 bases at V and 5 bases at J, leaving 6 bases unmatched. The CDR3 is CASSLDPGQGETQYF. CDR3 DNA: TGCGCCAGCAGCTTGGATCCCGGACAGGGTGAGACCCAGTACTTC.

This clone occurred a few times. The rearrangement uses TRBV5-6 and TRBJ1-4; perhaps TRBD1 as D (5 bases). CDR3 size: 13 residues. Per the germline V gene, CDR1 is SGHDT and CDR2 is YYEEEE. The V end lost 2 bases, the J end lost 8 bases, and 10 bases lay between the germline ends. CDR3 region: CASSFTGAEKLFF. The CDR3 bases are TGTGCCAGCAGCTTTACAGGAGCCGAAAAACTGTTTTTT. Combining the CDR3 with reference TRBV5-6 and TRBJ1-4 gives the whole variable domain DAGVTQSPTHLIKTRGQQVTLRCSPKSGHDTVSWYQQALGQGPQFIFQYYEEEERQRGNFPDRFSGHQFPNYSSELNVNALLLGDSALYLCASSFTGAEKLFFGSGTQLSVL.

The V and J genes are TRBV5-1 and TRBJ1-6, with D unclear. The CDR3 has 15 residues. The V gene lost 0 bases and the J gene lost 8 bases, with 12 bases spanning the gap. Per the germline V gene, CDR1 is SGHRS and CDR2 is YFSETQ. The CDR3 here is CASSLGLRVDSPLHF. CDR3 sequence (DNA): TGCGCCAGCAGCTTGGGCCTCCGGGTGGATTCACCCCTCCACTTT.

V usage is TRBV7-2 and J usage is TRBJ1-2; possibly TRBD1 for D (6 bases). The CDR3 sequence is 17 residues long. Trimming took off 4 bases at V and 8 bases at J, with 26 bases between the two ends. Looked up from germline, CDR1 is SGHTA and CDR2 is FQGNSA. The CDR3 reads CASSSPWALRQAGGYTF. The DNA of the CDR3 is TGTGCCAGCAGCTCGCCATGGGCCCTACGACAGGCCGGCGGCTACACCTTC.

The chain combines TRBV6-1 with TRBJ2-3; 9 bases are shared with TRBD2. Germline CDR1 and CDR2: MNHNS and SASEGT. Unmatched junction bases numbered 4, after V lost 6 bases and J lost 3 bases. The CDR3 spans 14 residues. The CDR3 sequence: CASSSGRLTDTQYF. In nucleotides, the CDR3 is TGTGCCAGCAGCAGCGGGAGGTTAACAGATACGCAGTATTTT.

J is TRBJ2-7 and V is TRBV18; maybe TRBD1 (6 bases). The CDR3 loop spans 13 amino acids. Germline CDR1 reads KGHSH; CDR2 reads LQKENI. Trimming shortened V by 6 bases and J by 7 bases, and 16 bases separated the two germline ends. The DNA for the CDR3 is TGTGCCAGCTCCCCCGGGACAACGGGTGAGCAGTACTTC. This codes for CASSPGTTGEQYF.

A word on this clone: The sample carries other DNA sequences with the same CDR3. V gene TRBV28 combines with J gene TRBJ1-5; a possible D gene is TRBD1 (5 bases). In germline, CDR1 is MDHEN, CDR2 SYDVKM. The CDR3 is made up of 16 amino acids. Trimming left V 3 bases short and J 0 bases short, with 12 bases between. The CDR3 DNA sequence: TGTGCCAGCAGTTTTCGTCGACAGTATAGCAATCAGCCCCAGCATTTT. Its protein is CASSFRRQYSNQPQHF.

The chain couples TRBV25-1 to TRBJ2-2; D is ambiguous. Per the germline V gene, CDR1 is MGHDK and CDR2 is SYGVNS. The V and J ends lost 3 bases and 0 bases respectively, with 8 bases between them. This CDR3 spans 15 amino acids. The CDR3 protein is CASSDDRSNTGELFF. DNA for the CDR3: TGTGCCAGCAGTGACGACCGATCGAACACCGGGGAGCTGTTTTTT.

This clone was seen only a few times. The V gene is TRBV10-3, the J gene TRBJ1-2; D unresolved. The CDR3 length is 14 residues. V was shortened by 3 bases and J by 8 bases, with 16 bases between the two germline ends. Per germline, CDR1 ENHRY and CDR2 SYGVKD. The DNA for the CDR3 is TGTGCCATCAGTGATCACAGCCCGGCTATCGGCTACACCTTC. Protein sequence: CAISDHSPAIGYTF.

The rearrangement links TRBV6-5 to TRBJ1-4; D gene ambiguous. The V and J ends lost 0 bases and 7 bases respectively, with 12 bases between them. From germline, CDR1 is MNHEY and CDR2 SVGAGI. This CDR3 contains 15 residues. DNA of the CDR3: TGTGCCAGCAGTTACTCGTTCACAGCTCCTGAAAAACTGTTTTTT. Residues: CASSYSFTAPEKLFF.

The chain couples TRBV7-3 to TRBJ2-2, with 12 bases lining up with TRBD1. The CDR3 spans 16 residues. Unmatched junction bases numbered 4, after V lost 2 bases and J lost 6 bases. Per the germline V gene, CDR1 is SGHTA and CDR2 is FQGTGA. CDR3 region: CASSLWGQGAAGELFF. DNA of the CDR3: TGTGCCAGCAGCTTATGGGGACAGGGGGCCGCCGGGGAGCTGTTTTTT.

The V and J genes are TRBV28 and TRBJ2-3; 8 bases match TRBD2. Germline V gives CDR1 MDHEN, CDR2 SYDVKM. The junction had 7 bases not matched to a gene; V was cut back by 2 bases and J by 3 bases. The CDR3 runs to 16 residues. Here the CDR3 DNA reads TGTGCCAGCAGTTTAAGGGGCGGGAGGCTGACAGATACGCAGTATTTT. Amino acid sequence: CASSLRGGRLTDTQYF.

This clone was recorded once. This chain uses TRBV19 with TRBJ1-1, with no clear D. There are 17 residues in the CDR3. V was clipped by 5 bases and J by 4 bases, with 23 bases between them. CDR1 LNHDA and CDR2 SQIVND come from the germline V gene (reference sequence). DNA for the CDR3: TGTGCCAGTAGTCCTGGGCCCCTGGGGTTTTCTGGCACTGAAGCTTTCTTT. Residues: CASSPGPLGFSGTEAFF.

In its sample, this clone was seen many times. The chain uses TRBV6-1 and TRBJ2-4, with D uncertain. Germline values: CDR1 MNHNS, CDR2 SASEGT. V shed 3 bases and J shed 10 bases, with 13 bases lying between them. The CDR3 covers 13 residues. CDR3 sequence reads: CASSEALAKIQYF. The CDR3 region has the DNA TGTGCCAGCAGTGAGGCCCTGGCGAAGATTCAGTACTTC.

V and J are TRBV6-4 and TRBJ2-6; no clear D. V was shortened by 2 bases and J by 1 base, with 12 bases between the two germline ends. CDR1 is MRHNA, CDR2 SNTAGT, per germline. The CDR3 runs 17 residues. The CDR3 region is CASSDRAEASGANVLTF. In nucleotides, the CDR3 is TGTGCCAGCAGTGACAGGGCCGAGGCTTCTGGGGCCAACGTCCTGACTTTC.

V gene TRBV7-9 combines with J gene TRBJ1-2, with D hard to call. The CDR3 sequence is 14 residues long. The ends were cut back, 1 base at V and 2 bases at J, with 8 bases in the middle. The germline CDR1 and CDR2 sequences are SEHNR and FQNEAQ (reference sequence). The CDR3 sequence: CASSLGVGNYGYTF. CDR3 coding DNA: TGTGCCAGCAGCTTAGGCGTGGGGAACTATGGCTACACCTTC.

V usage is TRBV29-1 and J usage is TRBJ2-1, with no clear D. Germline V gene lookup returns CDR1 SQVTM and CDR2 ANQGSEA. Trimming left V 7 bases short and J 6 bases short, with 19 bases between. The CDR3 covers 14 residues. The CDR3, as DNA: TGCAGCGCCACCCCCCACGGCGTCAGCAATGAGCAGTTCTTC. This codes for CSATPHGVSNEQFF.

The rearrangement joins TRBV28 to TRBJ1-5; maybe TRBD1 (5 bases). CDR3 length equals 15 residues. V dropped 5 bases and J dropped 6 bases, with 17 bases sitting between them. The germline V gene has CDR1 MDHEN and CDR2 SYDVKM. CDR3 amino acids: CASSIGGTSRQPQHF. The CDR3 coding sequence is TGTGCCAGCAGTATAGGAGGGACTAGTCGTCAGCCCCAGCATTTT.

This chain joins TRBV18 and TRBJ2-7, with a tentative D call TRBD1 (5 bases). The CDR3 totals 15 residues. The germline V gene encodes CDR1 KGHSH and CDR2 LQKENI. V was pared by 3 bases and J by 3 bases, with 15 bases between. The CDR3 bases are TGTGCCAGCTCACCGGGGCACTCCATACTCTACGAGCAGTACTTC. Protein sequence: CASSPGHSILYEQYF.

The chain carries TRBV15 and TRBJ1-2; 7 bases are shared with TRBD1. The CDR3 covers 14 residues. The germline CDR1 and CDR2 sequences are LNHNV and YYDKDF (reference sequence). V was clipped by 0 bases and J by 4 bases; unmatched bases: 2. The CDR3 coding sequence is TGTGCCACCAGCAGAGAACAGGGGTTCTATGGCTACACCTTC. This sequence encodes CATSREQGFYGYTF.

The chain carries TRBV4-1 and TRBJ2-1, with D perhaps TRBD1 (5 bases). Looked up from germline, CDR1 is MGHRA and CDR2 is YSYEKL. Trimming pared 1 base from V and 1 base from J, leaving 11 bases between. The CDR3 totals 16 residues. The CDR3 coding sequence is TGCGCCAGCAGCCAAGTATTCACAGGTTCCTACAATGAGCAGTTCTTC. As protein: CASSQVFTGSYNEQFF.

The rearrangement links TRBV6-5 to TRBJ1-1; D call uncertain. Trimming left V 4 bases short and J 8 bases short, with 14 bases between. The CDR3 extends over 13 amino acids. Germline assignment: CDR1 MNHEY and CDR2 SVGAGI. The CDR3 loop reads CASSSPSIREAFF. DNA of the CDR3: TGTGCCAGCAGTTCCCCCAGTATCCGGGAAGCTTTCTTT.

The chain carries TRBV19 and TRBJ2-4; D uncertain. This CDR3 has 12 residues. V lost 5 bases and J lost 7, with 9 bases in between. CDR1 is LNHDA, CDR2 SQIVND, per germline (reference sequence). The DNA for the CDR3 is TGTGCCAGTAGTCAGGTGGCGAACATTCAGTACTTC. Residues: CASSQVANIQYF.

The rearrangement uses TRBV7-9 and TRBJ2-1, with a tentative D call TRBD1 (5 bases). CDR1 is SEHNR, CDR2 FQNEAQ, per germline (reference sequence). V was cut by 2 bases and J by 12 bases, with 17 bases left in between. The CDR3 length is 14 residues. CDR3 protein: CASSLTSGRGGQFF. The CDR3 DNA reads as TGTGCCAGCAGCTTAACATCCGGTAGGGGTGGGCAGTTCTTC.

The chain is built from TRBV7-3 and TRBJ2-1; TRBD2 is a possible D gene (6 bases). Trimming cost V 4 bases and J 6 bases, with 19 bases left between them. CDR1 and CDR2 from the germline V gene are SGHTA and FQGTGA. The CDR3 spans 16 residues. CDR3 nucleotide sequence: TGTGCCAGCAGCTCGCAGGCGGGAAGTATAACCAATGAGCAGTTCTTC. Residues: CASSSQAGSITNEQFF. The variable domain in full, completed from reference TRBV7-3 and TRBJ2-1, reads GAGVSQTPSNKVTEKGKYVELRCDPISGHTALYWYRQSLGQGPEFLIYFQGTGAADDSGLPNDRFFAVRPEGSVSTLKIQRTERGDSAVYLCASSSQAGSITNEQFFGPGTRLTVL.

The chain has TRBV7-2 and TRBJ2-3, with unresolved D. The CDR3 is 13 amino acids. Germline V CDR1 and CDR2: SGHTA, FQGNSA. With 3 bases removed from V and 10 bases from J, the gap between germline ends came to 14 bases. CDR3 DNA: TGTGCCAGCAGCTTTGACCAAGCTCGGGCGCAGTATTTT. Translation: CASSFDQARAQYF.

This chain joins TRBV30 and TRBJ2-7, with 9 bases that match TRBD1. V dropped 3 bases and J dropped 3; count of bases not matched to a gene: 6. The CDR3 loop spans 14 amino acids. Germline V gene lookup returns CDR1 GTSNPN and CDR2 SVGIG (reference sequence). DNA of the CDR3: TGTGCCTGGAGCGCGGACAGGGGTGTCTACGAGCAGTACTTC. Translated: CAWSADRGVYEQYF.